The following is a T cell receptor beta chain sequence with its context. What it binds is not known. This could be a read error, since a much larger clone is one nucleotide away. Distinct nucleotide sequences in the sample also encode this CDR3. The CDR3 contains 15 residues. The J segment lost 3 bases and the V segment lost 3 bases, leaving 4 bases of the junction unmatched. CDR1 and CDR2 (germline): LGHNA, YNFKEQ. The data originate from a study of shared clonotypes between healthy human individuals. Overall study: Each donor's CD4 naive and CD4 memory cells filled three plates apiece, CD8 naive two, and CD8 memory one.

Sequencing used immunoSEQ multiplex PCR; TCRdb keeps in-frame clones, though not all of them. In the table there are about 660,000 clones, 74% of which are singletons. Study results and limitations: For sorted subsets, rarefaction showed incomplete sequencing despite large depth.

This chain joins TRBV4-2 and TRBJ2-2, with 7 bases aligning to TRBD1. The sequence was obtained from a woman under 40 in good health. The sequenced sample consisted of memory CD4+ T cells sorted from blood. Documented subset: CD45RA-negative fraction. CDR3 sequence: CASSQGDRDTGELFF. In DNA, the CDR3 is TGTGCCAGCAGCCAGGGGGACAGAGACACCGGGGAGCTGTTTTTT.